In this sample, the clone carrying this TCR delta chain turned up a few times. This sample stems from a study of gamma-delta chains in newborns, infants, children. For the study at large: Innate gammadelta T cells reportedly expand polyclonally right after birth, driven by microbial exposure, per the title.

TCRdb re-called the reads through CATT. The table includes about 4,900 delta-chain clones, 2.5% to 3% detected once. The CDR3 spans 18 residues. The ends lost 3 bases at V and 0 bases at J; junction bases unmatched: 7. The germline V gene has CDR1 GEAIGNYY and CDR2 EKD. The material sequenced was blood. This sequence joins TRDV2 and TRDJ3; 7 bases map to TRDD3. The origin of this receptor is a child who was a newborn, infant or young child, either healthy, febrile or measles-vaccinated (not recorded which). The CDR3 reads CACDPTGVSSWDTRQMFF. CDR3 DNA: TGTGCCTGTGACCCTACTGGGGTCAGCTCCTGGGACACCCGACAGATGTTTTTC.